Following are 9 T cell receptor beta chains from one sample sequenced in a study of molecular identifiers for immune sequencing clone quantification. TCRdb called the PCR reads again in MiXCR, with one record for every CDR3 protein. The table records over 50,000 distinct CDR3 sequences, 35% to 40% of them present only once. Sequences were obtained from naive CD8+ T cells from blood, with Jurkat cell RNA spiked in. Subset here: FACS-sorted CD8+CD4-CCR7+CD45RA+ naive T cells. The receptors shown here come from a human donor in good health. Some libraries in this study had Jurkat cell RNA spiked in.

The rearrangement uses TRBV27 and TRBJ2-1, with 9 bases that match TRBD2. The germline CDR1 and CDR2 sequences are MNHEY and SMNVEV (reference sequence). This CDR3 is 14 amino acids long. V trimming: 6 bases; J trimming: 10 bases; junction bases outside the gene matches: 10. CDR3: CASSVAGAGVEQFF. The CDR3, as DNA: TGTGCCAGCAGCGTAGCGGGAGCGGGCGTGGAGCAGTTCTTC.

This clonotype appeared a few times. The rearrangement uses TRBV24-1 and TRBJ2-3; D call uncertain. Trimming removed 9 bases from V and 1 base from J, with 10 bases in between. The germline gives CDR1 KGHDR, CDR2 SFDVKD. CDR3 size: 13 residues. CDR3 sequence: CATRALGTDTQYF. The CDR3 DNA follows: TGTGCCACCCGAGCCCTCGGCACAGATACGCAGTATTTT.

This rearrangement joins TRBV4-2 to TRBJ1-4; D gene unclear. Trimming removed 0 bases at V and 8 bases at J, with 16 bases between. Germline lookup yields CDR1 LGHNA and CDR2 YNFKEQ. CDR3 length: 16 residues. The CDR3 DNA reads TGTGCCAGCAGCCAAGATCGTTCCGGACTTTCGGAAAAACTGTTTTTT. Translated, it gives CASSQDRSGLSEKLFF.

The chain links TRBV7-2 to TRBJ2-3; 7 positions match TRBD2. Germline trimming cut 5 bases from V and 4 bases from J; bases unmatched to any gene: 12. CDR3 length: 16 amino acids. Per the germline V gene, CDR1 is SGHTA and CDR2 is FQGNSA. The CDR3 loop reads CASSRIGTIGADTQYF. In DNA form, the CDR3 reads TGTGCCAGCAGCCGAATCGGGACTATCGGAGCAGATACGCAGTATTTT.

V and J are TRBV2 and TRBJ1-1; 9 bases align to TRBD1. Unmatched junction bases numbered 9, after V lost 7 bases and J lost 3 bases. Germline V gene sequence: CDR1 SNHLY, CDR2 FYNNEI. The CDR3 length is 15 residues. Here the CDR3 reads CASIPPGQGYTEAFF. CDR3 in DNA: TGTGCCAGCATACCCCCGGGACAGGGATACACTGAAGCTTTCTTT.

This sequence joins TRBV20-1 and TRBJ1-1, with a tentative D call TRBD1 (6 bases). Germline loops: CDR1 DFQATT, CDR2 SNEGSKA (reference sequence). This CDR3 has 16 residues. V gave up 6 bases and J gave up 2 bases, with 22 bases separating them. The CDR3 coding sequence is TGCAGTGCGCCCCCAGGGCCGGGACATAAAAACACTGAAGCTTTCTTT. Protein product: CSAPPGPGHKNTEAFF.

This clonotype appeared a single time. A much larger clonotype is one base distant, so this may be a read error. Because it lacks the conserved phenylalanine or tryptophan at the end, this CDR3 is likely a read error. This chain uses TRBV28 with TRBJ2-6; D gene unclear. CDR1 is MDHEN and CDR2 is SYDVKM in the germline V gene. V gave up 5 bases and J gave up 0 bases, with 5 bases separating them. The CDR3 contains 14 residues. CDR3 in amino acids: CASSPISGANVLTY. The CDR3 DNA sequence: TGTGCCAGCAGTCCCATCTCTGGGGCCAACGTCCTGACTTAC.

This clonotype was seen repeatedly, ten times or more. This chain uses TRBV7-9 with TRBJ1-1, with D uncertain. Germline lookup yields CDR1 SEHNR and CDR2 FQNEAQ (reference sequence). The germline V and J ends were trimmed by 4 bases and 1 base, with 7 bases remaining between them. This CDR3 region has 13 residues. The CDR3 bases are TGTGCCAGCAGCTCTCAGGAGAACACTGAAGCTTTCTTT. Translated: CASSSQENTEAFF.

This clonotype was detected once. This may be a read error, as it is one base from a much larger clone. J is TRBJ2-7 and V is TRBV7-9; D could derive from TRBD1 or TRBD2 (5 bases each). Germline lookup yields CDR1 SEHNR and CDR2 FQNEAQ (reference sequence). The V gene lost 8 bases and the J gene lost 1 base, with 21 bases spanning the gap. This CDR3 region has 16 residues. CDR3 coding DNA: TGTGCCAGCCGCCAGGGACGAGGATCCTTGTCCTACGAGCAGTACTTC. This gives the protein CASRQGRGSLSYEQYF.